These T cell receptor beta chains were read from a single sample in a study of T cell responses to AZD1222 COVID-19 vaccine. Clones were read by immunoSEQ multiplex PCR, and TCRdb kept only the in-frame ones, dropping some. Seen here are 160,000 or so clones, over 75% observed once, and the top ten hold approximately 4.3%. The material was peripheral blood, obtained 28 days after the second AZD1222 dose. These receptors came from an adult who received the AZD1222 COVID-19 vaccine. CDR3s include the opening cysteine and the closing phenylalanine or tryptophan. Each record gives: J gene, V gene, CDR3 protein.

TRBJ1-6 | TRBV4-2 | CASSQGGSSYNSPLHF
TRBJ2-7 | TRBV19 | CASSIGRSSYEQYF
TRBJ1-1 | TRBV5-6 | CASSLRTGNTEAFF
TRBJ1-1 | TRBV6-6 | CASSFVTEAFF
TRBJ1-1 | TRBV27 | CASSFGRERNTEAFF
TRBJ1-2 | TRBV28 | CASSPGTGFYGYTF
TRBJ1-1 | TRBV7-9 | CASSLYGTTSNEAFF
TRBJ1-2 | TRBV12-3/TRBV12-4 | CASSFVRGTDTTF
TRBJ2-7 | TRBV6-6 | CASIRPTGEQYF
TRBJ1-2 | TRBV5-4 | CASSPDRGRNYGYTF
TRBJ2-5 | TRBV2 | CAILPGRGETQYF
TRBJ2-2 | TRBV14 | CASSQDIAGVTGELFF
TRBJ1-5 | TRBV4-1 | CASSQDRVGKIGF
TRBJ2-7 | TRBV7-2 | CASSFGTKRGSYEQYF
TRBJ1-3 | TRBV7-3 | CASSAGSSGNTIYF
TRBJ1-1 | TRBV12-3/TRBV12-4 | CASSYSGTEAFF
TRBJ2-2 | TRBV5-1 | CASSLLGRGNTGELFF
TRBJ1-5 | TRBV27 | CASSFRQSNQPQHF
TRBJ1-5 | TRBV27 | CASSMSTYSNQPQHF
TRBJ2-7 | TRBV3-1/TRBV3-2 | CASSSPGQGAFEQYF
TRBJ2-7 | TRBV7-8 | CASSLGPSQPGEQYF